One and the same sample provided the 2 T cell receptor beta chains below, sequenced in a study of blood T cell repertoires in COVID-19. The protocol was immunoSEQ multiplex PCR, while the TCRdb copy is restricted to in-frame clones and leaves out a portion. In the table there are about 200,000 clones, roughly nine tenths of which are singletons. Sequencing input: peripheral blood. These receptors were taken from a woman between 50 and 59 years old with acute or convalescent COVID-19.

This clone was seen a handful of times. The chain links TRBV7-9 to TRBJ2-5, with 7 nucleotides matching TRBD1. V was pared by 7 bases and J by 1 base, with 3 bases of the junction left unmatched. CDR3 length: 13 residues. Germline lookup yields CDR1 SEHNR and CDR2 FQNEAQ (reference sequence). DNA for the CDR3: TGTGCCAGCACCGGGACAGTCCAAGAGACCCAGTACTTC. This sequence encodes CASTGTVQETQYF.

The genes are TRBV7-6 and TRBJ2-1; no clear D. Trimming shortened V by 6 bases and J by 0 bases, and 6 bases separated the two germline ends. Germline CDR1 and CDR2: SGHVS and FNYEAQ. There are 13 residues in the CDR3. The CDR3 bases are TGTGCCAGCAGAGAGAGCTCCTACAATGAGCAGTTCTTC. Its protein is CASRESSYNEQFF.